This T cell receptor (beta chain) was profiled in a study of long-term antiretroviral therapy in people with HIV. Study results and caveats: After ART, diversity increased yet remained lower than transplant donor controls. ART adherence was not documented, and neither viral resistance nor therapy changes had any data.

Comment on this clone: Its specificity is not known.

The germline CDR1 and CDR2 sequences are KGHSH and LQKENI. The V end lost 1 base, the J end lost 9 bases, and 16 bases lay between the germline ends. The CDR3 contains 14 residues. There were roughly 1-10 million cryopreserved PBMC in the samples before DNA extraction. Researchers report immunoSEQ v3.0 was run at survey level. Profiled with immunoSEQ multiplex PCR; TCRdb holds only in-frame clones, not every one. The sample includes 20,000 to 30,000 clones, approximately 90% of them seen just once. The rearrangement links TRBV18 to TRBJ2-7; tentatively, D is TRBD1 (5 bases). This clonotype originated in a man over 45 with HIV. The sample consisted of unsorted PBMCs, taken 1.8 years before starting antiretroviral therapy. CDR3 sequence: CASSPLDRRAVQYF. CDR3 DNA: TGTGCCAGCTCACCACTTGACAGAAGGGCCGTGCAGTACTTC.